The clone carrying this TCR beta chain has only a few counts. Thyroid surgery took place with no prior treatment in any patient. This CDR3 spans 17 amino acids. Trimming removed 8 bases from V and 1 base from J, with 22 bases in between. The data originate from a study of metastatic and nonmetastatic thyroid tumors. TCRdb reanalyzed the PCR reads via MiXCR. The table includes about 21,000 clones, roughly 22% detected once. The receptor comes from a female donor with papillary thyroid cancer or a benign thyroid nodule (not recorded which). Some clones in this sample may be carry-over from other donors' samples. Sequencing was performed on adjacent normal tissue. V usage is TRBV12-3 or TRBV12-4 and J usage is TRBJ2-3, with a weak D call TRBD2 (7 bases). The CDR3 bases are TGTGCCAGCGGTATCCTTGCCGCGGGGGCCGGCACAGATACGCAGTATTTT. Translation: CASGILAAGAGTDTQYF.